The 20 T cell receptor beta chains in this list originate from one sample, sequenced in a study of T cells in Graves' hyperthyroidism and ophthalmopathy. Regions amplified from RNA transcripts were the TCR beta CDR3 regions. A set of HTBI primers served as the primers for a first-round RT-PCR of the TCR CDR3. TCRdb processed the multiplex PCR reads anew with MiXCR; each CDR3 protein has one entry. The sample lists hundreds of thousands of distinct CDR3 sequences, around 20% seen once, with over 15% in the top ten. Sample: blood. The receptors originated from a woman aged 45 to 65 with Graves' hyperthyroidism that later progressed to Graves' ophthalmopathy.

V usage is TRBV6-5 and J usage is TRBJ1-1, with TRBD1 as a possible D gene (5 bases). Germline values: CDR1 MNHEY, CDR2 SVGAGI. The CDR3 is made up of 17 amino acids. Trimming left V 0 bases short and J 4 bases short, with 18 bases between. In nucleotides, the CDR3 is TGTGCCAGCAGTTACTCGATTTCGGCCTCGGGGGGCACTGAAGCTTTCTTT. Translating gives CASSYSISASGGTEAFF.

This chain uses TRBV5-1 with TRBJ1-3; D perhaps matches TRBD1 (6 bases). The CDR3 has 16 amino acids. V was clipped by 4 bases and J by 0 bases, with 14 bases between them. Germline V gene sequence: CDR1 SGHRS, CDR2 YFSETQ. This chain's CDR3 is CASSAAWTDSGNTIYF. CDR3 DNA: TGCGCCAGCAGCGCCGCGTGGACAGACTCTGGAAACACCATATATTTT.

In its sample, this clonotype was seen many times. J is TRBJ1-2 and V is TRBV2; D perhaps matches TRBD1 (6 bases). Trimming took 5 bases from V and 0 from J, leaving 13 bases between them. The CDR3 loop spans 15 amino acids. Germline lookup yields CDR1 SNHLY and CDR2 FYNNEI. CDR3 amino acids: CASSNTGSPNYGYTF. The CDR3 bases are TGTGCCAGCAGTAACACAGGGTCCCCTAACTATGGCTACACCTTC.

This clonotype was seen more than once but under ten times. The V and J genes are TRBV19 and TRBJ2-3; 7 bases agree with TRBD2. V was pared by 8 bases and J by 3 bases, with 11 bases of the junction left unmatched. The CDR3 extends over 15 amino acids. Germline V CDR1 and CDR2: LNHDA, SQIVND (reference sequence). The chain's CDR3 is CASRSGGFETDTQYF. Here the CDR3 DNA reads TGTGCCAGTCGATCGGGGGGATTCGAAACAGATACGCAGTATTTT.

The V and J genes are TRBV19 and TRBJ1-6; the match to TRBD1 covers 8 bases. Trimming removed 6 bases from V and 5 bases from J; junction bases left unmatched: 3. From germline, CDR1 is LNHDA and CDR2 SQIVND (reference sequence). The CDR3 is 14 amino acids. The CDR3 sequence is CASSTGGHNSPLHF. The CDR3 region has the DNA TGTGCCAGTAGCACAGGGGGACATAATTCACCCCTCCACTTT.

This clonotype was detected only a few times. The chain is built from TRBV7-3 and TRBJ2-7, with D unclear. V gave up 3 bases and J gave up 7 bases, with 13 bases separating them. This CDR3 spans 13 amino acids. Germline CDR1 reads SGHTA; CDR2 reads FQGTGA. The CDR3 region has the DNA TGTGCCAGCAGCTTGGTCCTGGGCTCTGAGCAGTACTTC. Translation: CASSLVLGSEQYF.

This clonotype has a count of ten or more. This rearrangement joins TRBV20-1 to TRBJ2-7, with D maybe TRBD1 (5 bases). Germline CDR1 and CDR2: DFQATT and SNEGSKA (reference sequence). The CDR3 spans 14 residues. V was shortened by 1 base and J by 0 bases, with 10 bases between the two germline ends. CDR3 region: CSARGTKSSYEQYF. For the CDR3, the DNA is TGCAGTGCTAGAGGGACAAAGAGCTCCTACGAGCAGTACTTC.

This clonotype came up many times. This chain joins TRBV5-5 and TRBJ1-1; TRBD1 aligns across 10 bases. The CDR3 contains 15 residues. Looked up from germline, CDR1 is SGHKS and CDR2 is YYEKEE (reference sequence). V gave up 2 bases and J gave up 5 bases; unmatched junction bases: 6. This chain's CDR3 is CASSLRDRGVTEAFF. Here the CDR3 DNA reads TGTGCCAGCAGCTTAAGGGACAGGGGTGTTACTGAAGCTTTCTTT.

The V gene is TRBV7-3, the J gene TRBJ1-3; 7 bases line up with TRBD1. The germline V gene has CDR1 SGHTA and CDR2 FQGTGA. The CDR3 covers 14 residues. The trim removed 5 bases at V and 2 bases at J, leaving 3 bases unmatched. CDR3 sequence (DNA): TGTGCCAGCAGCGTACAGGGGCCTGGAAACACCATATATTTT. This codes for CASSVQGPGNTIYF.

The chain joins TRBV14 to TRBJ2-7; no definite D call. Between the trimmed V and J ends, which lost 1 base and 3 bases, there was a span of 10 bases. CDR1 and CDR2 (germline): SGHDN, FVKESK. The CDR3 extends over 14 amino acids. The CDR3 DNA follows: TGTGCCAGCAGCCAAGGATCTCCTGACTACGAGCAGTACTTC. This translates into CASSQGSPDYEQYF.

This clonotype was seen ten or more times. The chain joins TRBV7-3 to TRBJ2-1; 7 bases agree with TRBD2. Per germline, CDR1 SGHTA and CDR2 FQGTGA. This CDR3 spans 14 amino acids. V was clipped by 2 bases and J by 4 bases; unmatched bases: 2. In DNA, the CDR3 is TGTGCCAGCAGCTTAGCGGGGGAATACAATGAGCAGTTCTTC. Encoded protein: CASSLAGEYNEQFF.

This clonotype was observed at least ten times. The CDR3 coding sequence is TGTGCCAGCAGCCAAGAGGCTACTGTCGCTTTCTTT. Protein: CASSQEATVAFF. The V gene is TRBV3-1, the J gene TRBJ1-1; D gene ambiguous. Trimming took off 0 bases at V and 11 bases at J, with 10 bases between the two ends. The CDR3 has 12 residues. From germline, CDR1 is LGHDT and CDR2 YNNKEL (reference sequence). Supplemented by reference TRBV3-1 and TRBJ1-1, the full variable domain reads DTAVSQTPKYLVTQMGNDKSIKCEQNLGHDTMYWYKQDSKKFLKIMFSYNNKELIINETVPNRFSPKSPDKAHLNLHINSLELGDSAVYFCASSQEATVAFFGQGTRLTVV.

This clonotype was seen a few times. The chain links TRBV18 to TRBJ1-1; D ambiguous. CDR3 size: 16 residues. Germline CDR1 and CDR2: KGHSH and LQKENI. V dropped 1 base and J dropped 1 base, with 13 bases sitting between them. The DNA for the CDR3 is TGTGCCAGCTCACCACGGTCAGCAAGGGCGAACACTGAAGCTTTCTTT. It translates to CASSPRSARANTEAFF. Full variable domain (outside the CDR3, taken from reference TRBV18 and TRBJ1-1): NAGVMQNPRHLVRRRGQEARLRCSPMKGHSHVYWYRQLPEEGLKFMVYLQKENIIDESGMPKERFSAEFPKEGPSILRIQQVVRGDSAAYFCASSPRSARANTEAFFGQGTRLTVV.

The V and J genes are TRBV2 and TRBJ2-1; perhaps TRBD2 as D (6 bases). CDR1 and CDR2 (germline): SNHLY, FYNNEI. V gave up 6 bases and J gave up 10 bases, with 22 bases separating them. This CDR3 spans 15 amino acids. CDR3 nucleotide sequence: TGTGCCAGCAGGCCGGGACTCCTCATACCCCACGAGCAGTTCTTC. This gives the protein CASRPGLLIPHEQFF.

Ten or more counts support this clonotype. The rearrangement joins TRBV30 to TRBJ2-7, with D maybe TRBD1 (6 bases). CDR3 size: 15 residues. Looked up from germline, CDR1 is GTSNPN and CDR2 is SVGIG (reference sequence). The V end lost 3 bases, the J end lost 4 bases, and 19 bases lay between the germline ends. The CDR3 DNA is TGTGCCTGGAGCACTCACAGGGTTCTGGCGTACGAGCAGTACTTC. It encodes CAWSTHRVLAYEQYF.

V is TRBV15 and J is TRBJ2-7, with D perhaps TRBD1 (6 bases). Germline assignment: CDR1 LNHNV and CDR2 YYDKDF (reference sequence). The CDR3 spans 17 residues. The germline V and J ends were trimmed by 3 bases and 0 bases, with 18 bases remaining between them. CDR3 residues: CATSRNTGTLNSYEQYF. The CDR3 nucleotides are TGTGCCACCAGCAGGAACACCGGGACACTAAACTCCTACGAGCAGTACTTC.

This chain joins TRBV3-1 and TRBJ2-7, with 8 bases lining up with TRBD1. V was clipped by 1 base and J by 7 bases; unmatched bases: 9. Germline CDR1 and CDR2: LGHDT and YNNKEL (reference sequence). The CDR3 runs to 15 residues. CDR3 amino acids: CASSQGRTGLGEQYF. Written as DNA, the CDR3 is TGTGCCAGCAGCCAAGGCCGGACAGGGTTAGGAGAGCAGTACTTC.

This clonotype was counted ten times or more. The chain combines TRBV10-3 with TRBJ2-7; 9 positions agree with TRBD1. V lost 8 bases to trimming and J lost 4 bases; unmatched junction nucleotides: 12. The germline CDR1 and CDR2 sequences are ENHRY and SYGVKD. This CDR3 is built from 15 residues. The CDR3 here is CAILKTGQGRYEQYF. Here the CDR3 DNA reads TGTGCCATCTTGAAAACGGGACAGGGACGTTACGAGCAGTACTTC.

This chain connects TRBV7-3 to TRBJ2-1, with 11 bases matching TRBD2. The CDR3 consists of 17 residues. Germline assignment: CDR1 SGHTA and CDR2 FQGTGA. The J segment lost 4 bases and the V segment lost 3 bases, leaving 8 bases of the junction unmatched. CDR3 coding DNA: TGTGCCAGCAGCTTGGGCGTCGGGACTAGCGGATACAATGAGCAGTTCTTC. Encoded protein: CASSLGVGTSGYNEQFF. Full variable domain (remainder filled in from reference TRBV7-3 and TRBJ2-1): GAGVSQTPSNKVTEKGKYVELRCDPISGHTALYWYRQSLGQGPEFLIYFQGTGAADDSGLPNDRFFAVRPEGSVSTLKIQRTERGDSAVYLCASSLGVGTSGYNEQFFGPGTRLTVL.

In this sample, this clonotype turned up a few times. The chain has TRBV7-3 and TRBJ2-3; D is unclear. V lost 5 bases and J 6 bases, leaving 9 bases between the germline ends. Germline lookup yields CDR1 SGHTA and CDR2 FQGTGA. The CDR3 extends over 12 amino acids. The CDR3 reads CASSIVGDTQYF. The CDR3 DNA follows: TGTGCCAGCAGCATAGTGGGGGATACGCAGTATTTT.